This TCR beta chain was recovered during a study of regulatory T cells in long-lasting Graves disease (dated by TCRdb to about 2021). As for the study more broadly: Persistent Graves' disease meant more than 5 years of antithyroid drug treatment with TSH receptor autoantibodies that stayed positive. Persistent Graves' disease patients were compared with newly diagnosed Graves' disease patients by peripheral blood TCR sequencing and RNA sequencing. The study took place in China and was registered as a clinical trial. TCR sequencing covered around 13 persistent and around 20 newly diagnosed Graves' disease patients, about 35 samples in total. On average, persistent Graves' disease patients in the clinical cohort had been on antithyroid drugs for approximately ten years.

The time point tag for this specimen amounts to: persistent/refractory GD, antithyroid drugs over 5 years with positive TRAb. For both TCR sequencing and RNA sequencing, RNA was extracted from PBMCs in TRIzol. The diagnosis of Graves' disease was made according to American Thyroid Association guidelines. Patients for the study were recruited at an endocrinology department in Xi'an, China. Each patient gave around 9 milliliters of peripheral blood, collected in an EDTA anticoagulant tube. Ficoll Paque Plus density gradient separation was used to isolate PBMCs, and no additional T cell sorting was done. An Agilent 2100 Bioanalyzer and agarose gel were used to check RNA quality, and a NanoDrop 2000 was used to measure RNA concentration. The CDR3 runs 13 amino acids, cysteine and phenylalanine included. Only the CDR3 portion is preserved as DNA: 39 bases, with reading frame beginning at the first base. Looking up the germline V gene yields CDR1 SNHLY and CDR2 FYNNEI. The V and J ends are trimmed by 5 bases and 9 bases, leaving 14 bases between them.

Points the paper makes about the study in general: A larger number of public clonotypes was shared among persistent patients (around 3,000) than among newly diagnosed patients (approximately 1,000). Compared with newly diagnosed patients, patients with persistent Graves' disease had lower TCR Shannon entropy and fewer highly expanded clones, which suggests clonal expansion. Persistent disease showed preferential use of TRBV28, TRBJ1-2 and TRBJ2-5, whereas newly diagnosed disease favored TRBV20-1 and TRBJ2-1. Sequencing and analysis were limited to the TCR beta chain. As a limitation, the authors acknowledged that the small sample size may reduce accuracy. Only peripheral blood was studied, because thyroid tissue, the primary lesion, was inaccessible.

The library relied on multiplex PCR. These reads were obtained on an Illumina HiSeq 4000. iRepertoire HTBI primers and Arm-PCR amplification of CDR3 regions were used to construct TCR beta libraries. Gel purification was performed on PCR products prior to sequencing. From the authors' description of their analysis: Gene usage analysis of CDR3 amino acid clonotypes used the 60 to 75 TRBV and more than 13 TRBJ segments found across samples. Filtered high-quality paired reads were merged into contigs using COPE and FqMerger. BLAST was used to align contigs to IMGT TRBV, TRBD and TRBJ reference genes, and CDR3 was defined according to IMGT. Highly expanded clones were defined as clonotypes with a frequency above 0.1%. Shannon entropy was used to measure repertoire diversity, and the Gini coefficient was used to measure V-J evenness. A clonotype found in more than one individual was treated as public. TCRdb redid the processing of the public reads, applying fastp at Q25 and MiXCR, and retained in-frame beta chains. One record per CDR3 amino acid sequence lists the most common genes and DNA. The V and J calls were determined by TCRdb, not by the authors. The sample table lists approximately 440,000 distinct CDR3 sequences, around 20% of them with a count of one. The biggest ten clones account for over 25% of the sample.

This clonotype was counted between two and nine times. This receptor's antigen is unknown. Per-base quality was not reported, and no clone a single base away is much larger than it. Here the sequenced sample was peripheral blood mononuclear cells (PBMCs), taken when the disease was refractory, from a patient treated with antithyroid drugs. This sequence originates from a female donor with Graves disease. The rearrangement combines TRBV2 with TRBJ2-1, with TRBD2 tentatively as D gene (6 bases match). In nucleotides, the sequence is TGTGCCAGCAGTAGGGAACTAGCTAGTGAGCAGTTCTTC. It is translated as CASSRELASEQFF.